This T cell receptor (beta chain) appears in the sequencing data of a study of cytomegalovirus exposure and HLA in healthy donors. Points from the study as a whole: A few chains tied to CMV proved CMV antigen-specific in vitro.

This CDR3 is 14 amino acids long. Germline values: CDR1 SNHLY, CDR2 FYNNEI. Trimming removed 7 bases from V and 5 bases from J, with 16 bases in between. A few counts support this clone. Its antigen is not known. Profiled with immunoSEQ multiplex PCR; TCRdb holds only in-frame clones, not every one. The sample records about 240,000 clones, about 87% being singletons. Sequenced: PBMCs. The chain recombines TRBV2 with TRBJ2-3, with a possible D match to TRBD1 (5 bases). This TCR came from a man aged 18 to 35 in good health and CMV-seronegative. CDR3: CASKVGQAGDTQYF. The CDR3 nucleotides are TGTGCCAGCAAGGTAGGACAAGCCGGAGATACGCAGTATTTT.